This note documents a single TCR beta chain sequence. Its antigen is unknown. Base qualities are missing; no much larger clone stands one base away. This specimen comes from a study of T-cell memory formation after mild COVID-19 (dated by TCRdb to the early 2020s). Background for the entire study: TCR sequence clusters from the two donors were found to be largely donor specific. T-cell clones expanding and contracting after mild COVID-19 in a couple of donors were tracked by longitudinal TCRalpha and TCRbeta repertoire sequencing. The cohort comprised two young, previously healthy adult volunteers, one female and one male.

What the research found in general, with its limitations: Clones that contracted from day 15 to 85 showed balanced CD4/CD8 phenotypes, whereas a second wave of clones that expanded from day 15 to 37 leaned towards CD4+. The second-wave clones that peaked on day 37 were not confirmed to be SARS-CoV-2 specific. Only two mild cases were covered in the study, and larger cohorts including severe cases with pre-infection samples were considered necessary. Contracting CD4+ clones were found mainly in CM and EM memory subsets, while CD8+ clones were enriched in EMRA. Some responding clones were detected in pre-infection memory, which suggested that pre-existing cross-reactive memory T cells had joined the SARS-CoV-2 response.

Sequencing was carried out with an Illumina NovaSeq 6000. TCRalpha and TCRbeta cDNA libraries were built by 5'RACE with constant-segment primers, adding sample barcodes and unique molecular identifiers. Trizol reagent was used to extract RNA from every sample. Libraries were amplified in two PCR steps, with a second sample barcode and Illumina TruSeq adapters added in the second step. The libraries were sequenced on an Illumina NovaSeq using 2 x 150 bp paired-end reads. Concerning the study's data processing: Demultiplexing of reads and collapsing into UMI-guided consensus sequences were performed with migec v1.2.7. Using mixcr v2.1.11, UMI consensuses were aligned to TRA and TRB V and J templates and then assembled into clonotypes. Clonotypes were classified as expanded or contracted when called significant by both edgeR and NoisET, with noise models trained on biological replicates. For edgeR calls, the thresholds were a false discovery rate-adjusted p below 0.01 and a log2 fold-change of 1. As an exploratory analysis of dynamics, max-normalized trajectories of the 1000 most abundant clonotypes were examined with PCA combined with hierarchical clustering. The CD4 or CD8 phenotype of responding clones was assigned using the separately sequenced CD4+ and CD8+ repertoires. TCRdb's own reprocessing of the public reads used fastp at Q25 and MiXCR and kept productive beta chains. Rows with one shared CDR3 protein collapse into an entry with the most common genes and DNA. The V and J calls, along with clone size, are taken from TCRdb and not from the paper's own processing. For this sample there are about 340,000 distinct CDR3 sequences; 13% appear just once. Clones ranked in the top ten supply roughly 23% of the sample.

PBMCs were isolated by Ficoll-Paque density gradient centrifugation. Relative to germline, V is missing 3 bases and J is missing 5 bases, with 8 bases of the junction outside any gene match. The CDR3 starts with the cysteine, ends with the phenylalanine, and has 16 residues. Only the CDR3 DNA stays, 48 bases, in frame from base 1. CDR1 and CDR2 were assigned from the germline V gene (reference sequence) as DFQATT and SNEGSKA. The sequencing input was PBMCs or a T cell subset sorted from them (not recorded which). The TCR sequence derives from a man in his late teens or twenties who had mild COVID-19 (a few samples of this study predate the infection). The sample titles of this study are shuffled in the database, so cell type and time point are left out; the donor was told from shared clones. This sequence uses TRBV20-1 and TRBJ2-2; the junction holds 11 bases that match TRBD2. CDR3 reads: CSARDLAGGLTGELFF. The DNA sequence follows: TGCAGTGCTAGGGATCTAGCGGGGGGCCTTACCGGGGAGCTGTTTTTT.